What follows are 13 T cell receptor beta chains derived from one specimen sequenced in a study of T cell repertoires in ileal Crohn's disease. Clones were read by immunoSEQ multiplex PCR, and TCRdb kept only the in-frame ones, dropping some. The sample records about 13,000 clones, roughly 78% being singletons. The time point was: neoterminal ileum biopsy at postoperative endoscopy, about 6 months after surgery. Sequenced sample: ileal tissue. These receptors were obtained from an adult with Crohn's disease.

This clone was seen a single time. The V call is TRBV6-6, the J call TRBJ1-3; TRBD1 is a possible D gene (6 bases). CDR3 length: 15 amino acids. V was clipped by 6 bases and J by 0 bases, with 12 bases between them. Germline V gives CDR1 MNHNY, CDR2 SVGAGI (reference sequence). In nucleotides, the CDR3 is TGTGCCAGCAGAGAACAGGGCAACTCTGGAAACACCATATATTTT. Amino acid sequence: CASREQGNSGNTIYF.

V and J are TRBV29-1 and TRBJ2-7, with unresolved D. This CDR3 comprises 13 residues. The germline V gene encodes CDR1 SQVTM and CDR2 ANQGSEA. V was trimmed by 3 bases and J by 0 bases, leaving 9 bases between them. The CDR3 spells CSVDPGNSYEQYF. CDR3 DNA sequence: TGCAGCGTTGATCCAGGAAACTCCTACGAGCAGTACTTC.

This chain links TRBV9 with TRBJ1-2; possibly TRBD1 for D (6 bases). From germline, CDR1 is SGDLS and CDR2 YYNGEE. The CDR3 totals 14 residues. Trimming stripped 1 base from V and 3 bases from J, with 10 bases between. CDR3 nucleotide sequence: TGTGCCAGCAGCGTATTTGAGGGGGACTATGGCTACACCTTC. This sequence encodes CASSVFEGDYGYTF. Variable domain in full (rest from reference TRBV9 and TRBJ1-2): DSGVTQTPKHLITATGQRVTLRCSPRSGDLSVYWYQQSLDQGLQFLIQYYNGEERAKGNILERFSAQQFPDLHSELNLSSLELGDSALYFCASSVFEGDYGYTFGSGTRLTVV.

The V call is TRBV10-3, the J call TRBJ2-4, with a possible D match to TRBD1 (6 bases). Germline CDR1 and CDR2: ENHRY and SYGVKD. The CDR3 has 15 residues. The ends were cut back, 0 bases at V and 8 bases at J, with 14 bases in the middle. As DNA, the CDR3 is TGTGCCATCAGTGAGTCGACAGGCATCGATGACATTCAGTACTTC. Translated, it gives CAISESTGIDDIQYF.

This chain connects TRBV9 to TRBJ2-1; 10 nucleotides agree with TRBD2. The J segment lost 4 bases and the V segment lost 2 bases, leaving 3 bases of the junction unmatched. CDR3 length equals 15 residues. Germline-derived CDR1 and CDR2 are SGDLS and YYNGEE. For the CDR3, the DNA is TGTGCCAGCAGCGTCGGACTAGCGGAGTACAATGAGCAGTTCTTC. Protein sequence: CASSVGLAEYNEQFF. The full variable domain, in which reference TRBV9 and TRBJ2-1 provide the parts outside the CDR3, is DSGVTQTPKHLITATGQRVTLRCSPRSGDLSVYWYQQSLDQGLQFLIQYYNGEERAKGNILERFSAQQFPDLHSELNLSSLELGDSALYFCASSVGLAEYNEQFFGPGTRLTVL.

The chain employs TRBV2 and TRBJ2-7; D is possibly TRBD2 (7 bases). The CDR3 is 15 residues long. V dropped 7 bases and J dropped 0 bases, with 16 bases sitting between them. CDR1 and CDR2 (germline): SNHLY, FYNNEI. The CDR3 DNA sequence: TGTGCCAGCACCCGAGGGGGAGGGGACTCCTACGAGCAGTACTTC. It is translated as CASTRGGGDSYEQYF. The entire variable domain, with the rest obtained from reference TRBV2 and TRBJ2-7, is as follows: EPEVTQTPSHQVTQMGQEVILRCVPISNHLYFYWYRQILGQKVEFLVSFYNNEISEKSEIFDDQFSVERPDGSNFTLKIRSTKLEDSAMYFCASTRGGGDSYEQYFGPGTRLTVT.

The chain has TRBV11-2 and TRBJ1-3; perhaps TRBD1 as D (5 bases). This CDR3 comprises 17 residues. The germline V and J ends were trimmed by 0 bases and 0 bases, with 12 bases remaining between them. Germline V gene lookup returns CDR1 SGHAT and CDR2 FQNNGV. The CDR3 sequence: CASSLEFIDSSGNTIYF. The CDR3 region has the DNA TGTGCCAGCAGCTTAGAATTTATAGACAGCTCTGGAAACACCATATATTTT.

The CDR3: CASSEARWAETQYF. Written as DNA, the CDR3 is TGTGCCAGCAGTGAGGCCAGATGGGCGGAGACCCAGTACTTC. The gene calls are TRBV25-1 and TRBJ2-5; D is uncertain. This CDR3 contains 14 residues. Between the trimmed V and J ends, which lost 3 bases and 5 bases, there was a span of 13 bases. Germline V gene lookup returns CDR1 MGHDK and CDR2 SYGVNS.

The chain recombines TRBV23-1 with TRBJ1-5, with TRBD1 matching 12 bases. TRBV23-1 is flagged as an ORF with uncertain function. V shed 0 bases, J shed 2 bases, and the junction held 5 bases outside the gene matches. The CDR3 is made up of 18 amino acids. CDR3 sequence: CASSQSGTGGDGNQPQHF. The CDR3 nucleotides are TGCGCCAGCAGTCAATCTGGGACAGGGGGCGACGGCAATCAGCCCCAGCATTTT.

This clone came up once. The genes are TRBV20-1 and TRBJ1-1; D unresolved. V was pared by 5 bases and J by 1 base, with 5 bases between. The CDR3 extends over 11 amino acids. Germline V lookup: CDR1 DFQATT, CDR2 SNEGSKA (reference sequence). CDR3: CSAPSNTEAFF. For the CDR3, the DNA is TGCAGTGCTCCTTCGAACACTGAAGCTTTCTTT.

This clone was observed once. V and J are TRBV6-1 and TRBJ1-3, with 8 bases lining up with TRBD1. Per germline, CDR1 MNHNS and CDR2 SASEGT. The CDR3 sequence is 15 residues long. Trimming took 5 bases from V and 6 from J; bases not matched to a gene: 9. The CDR3 DNA reads TGTGCCAGCAGTTCCAGGGGGCAGGCGGAAAACACCATATATTTT. Protein: CASSSRGQAENTIYF.

The chain employs TRBV18 and TRBJ2-3; TRBD2 matches at 9 bases. The ends lost 0 bases at V and 1 base at J; junction bases unmatched: 2. CDR1 KGHSH and CDR2 LQKENI come from the germline V gene. The CDR3 runs 16 residues. The CDR3 region has the DNA TGTGCCAGCTCACCACCGGGACTAGCAGGCACAGATACGCAGTATTTT. Translation gives CASSPPGLAGTDTQYF.

The V call is TRBV18, the J call TRBJ2-3; 8 bases align to TRBD1. Per the germline V gene, CDR1 is KGHSH and CDR2 is LQKENI. The ends lost 6 bases at V and 2 bases at J; junction bases unmatched: 4. The CDR3 extends over 14 amino acids. CDR3: CASSRQGTTDTQYF. The CDR3 nucleotides are TGTGCCAGCTCGCGACAGGGGACCACAGATACGCAGTATTTT.